This T cell receptor beta chain was profiled in a study of T cells in Graves' hyperthyroidism and ophthalmopathy. Study overall: Peripheral blood specimens were obtained at initial diagnosis, prior to any treatment.

Amplification targeted TCR beta CDR3 regions from RNA transcripts. HTBI primers drove first-round RT-PCR of the TCR CDR3. One entry per CDR3 protein results from TCRdb running MiXCR on the multiplex PCR reads. In the table there are fewer than 550,000 distinct CDR3 sequences, approximately 25% of which are singletons. The germline gives CDR1 LGHDT, CDR2 YNNKEL (reference sequence). The V end lost 1 base, the J end lost 1 base, and 14 bases lay between the germline ends. The CDR3 totals 16 residues. For ophthalmopathy patients, the Clinical Activity Score was at least 3 and the NOSPECS grade at least 4; duration was under 3 months. A patient was excluded if there was uncontrolled infection, other autoimmune disease, pregnancy or lactation. The sample holds a few counts of this clonotype.

The sequenced material came from blood. The chain employs TRBV3-1 and TRBJ2-7, with D perhaps TRBD2 (7 bases). This TCR was sampled from a young woman with Graves' ophthalmopathy. The CDR3 reads CASSQAAGTQSYEQYF. The CDR3 nucleotides are TGTGCCAGCAGCCAAGCAGCGGGGACACAGTCCTACGAGCAGTACTTC.